This record covers a single T cell receptor (beta chain). Its cognate antigen is unknown. Only in-frame clones appear in the TCRdb table, and some are missing; sequencing was by immunoSEQ multiplex PCR. The table records more than 110,000 clones, approximately 80% of them present only once. Germline V CDR1 and CDR2: SQVTM, ANQGSEA. V dropped 7 bases and J dropped 4 bases, with 16 bases sitting between them. There are 14 residues in the CDR3. The entry originates in a study of cytotoxic CD8 clonotypes in ibrutinib-treated CLL. Findings and caveats of the study: Relative to age-matched healthy donors, clonality at baseline was higher, and it tracked circulating CD8+ T-cell counts. The clonality rise at ibrutinib response reflected private clonotype expansion.

The chain has TRBV29-1 and TRBJ2-2, with no clear D. The sequences come from PBMCs, collected after 24 months of ibrutinib treatment. The receptor was isolated from a human donor with chronic lymphocytic leukemia. The CDR3 loop is CSAQTRVGTGELFF. Written as DNA, the CDR3 is TGCAGCGCCCAGACACGAGTGGGCACCGGGGAGCTGTTTTTT.